This T cell receptor beta chain was retrieved from a study of shared clonotypes between healthy human individuals. Naivety among CD8 cells was defined by CD45RO negativity and positive CCR7 selection, thereby excluding terminally differentiated effector memory CD45RA+ cells. Donation came from healthy HIV-negative adults that had no recent acute infections or vaccinations. Genomic DNA belonging to each subset was distributed in equal measure over several immunoSEQ plates. Using immunoSEQ multiplex PCR, the repertoire was profiled, and TCRdb retains in-frame clones only, with some absent. The profile shows roughly 2.1 million clones, 90% to 95% of them singletons. CDR3 length equals 12 residues. The V end lost 6 bases, the J end lost 9 bases, and 12 bases lay between the germline ends. Germline V CDR1 and CDR2: MDHEN, SYDVKM.

The gene calls are TRBV28 and TRBJ1-5, with D tentatively TRBD1 (5 bases). This receptor was taken from a man aged 18 to 30 in good health. Some clones in this sample may be carry-over from other donors' samples. Sequenced sample: naive CD8+ T cells from PBMCs. The CDR3 region is CASSFVGAPQHF. Here the CDR3 DNA reads TGTGCCAGCAGCTTCGTCGGGGCGCCCCAGCATTTT.